Listed here is a single T cell receptor beta chain. This specimen belongs to a study of OX40 agonist ivuxolimab in advanced cancers. Generated by immunoSEQ multiplex PCR, the TCRdb table keeps only in-frame clones and is missing some. The sample carries about 65,000 clones, around 87% recorded once. The sample in question was CD4+ or CD8+ T cells sorted from blood, obtained in a trial of the OX40 agonist ivuxolimab. This sequence originates from an adult with an advanced solid tumor such as melanoma, head and neck, liver or kidney cancer.

CDR3 nucleotide sequence: TGTGCCAGCAGCACTGGGGTACGGGAGACCCAGTACTTC. Translated: CASSTGVRETQYF. V gene TRBV5-4 combines with J gene TRBJ2-5; D unclear. The CDR3 covers 13 residues. CDR1 and CDR2 (germline): SGHNT, YYREEE (reference sequence). Trimming cost V 4 bases and J 5 bases, with 12 bases left between them.